This T cell receptor beta chain is drawn from a study of blood T cells in healthy people across ages. General observations from the study: Naive CD4+ cell counts and diversity both ran higher in long-lived than in aged donors.

The CDR3 covers 16 residues. Germline V gene sequence: CDR1 SGHRS, CDR2 YFSETQ. Trimming cost V 0 bases and J 3 bases, with 15 bases left between them. The authors ran a second PCR of about 6 to 11 cycles using a sample-barcoded 5' primer and a J-beta primer mix. Researchers report that a template-switch adaptor with 12 random nucleotides tagged each cDNA molecule. Sequencing yielded, for each sample, at least 3 million paired-end reads carrying CDR3. TCRdb called the 5' RACE reads again in MiXCR, with one record for every CDR3 protein. The repertoire consists of fewer than 750,000 distinct CDR3 sequences, with about 45% occurring once and the leading ten covering approximately 23%. Donors gave around 10 milliliters of peripheral blood apiece. The sample holds one count of this clonotype. Its antigen is currently unknown.

This receptor was obtained from a man of 80 years or more in good health. The chain recombines TRBV5-1 with TRBJ2-5, with a weak D call TRBD2 (6 bases). The sample comprised blood. CDR3 protein: CASSLVVGGLEETQYF. For the CDR3, the DNA is TGCGCCAGCAGCTTGGTTGTGGGAGGCCTCGAAGAGACCCAGTACTTC.